This TCR beta chain was found in a study of identical twins. TCRdb redid the calling of the 5' RACE reads with MiXCR, one entry per CDR3 protein. Altogether over 200,000 distinct CDR3 sequences are present, 6.5% being singletons, with the ten largest covering about 15%. CDR1 is SEHNR, CDR2 FQNEAQ, per germline (reference sequence). Trimming removed 5 bases at V and 0 bases at J, with 17 bases between. CDR3 length: 17 residues. The table lists this clonotype with a few counts. Its antigen is currently unknown. Points from the study as a whole: A partial confounding effect on zero-insertion analyses could come from invariant MAIT and iNKT cells. Within cord blood, abundant beta clonotypes carried fewer insertions, but memory repertoires showed no such trend.

This same sample was also part of a study on T cells expressing NK-cell markers. That work states: Repertoire data for TCR beta were derived from sorted T cells (CD3+CD56+NKG2C+, CD3+CD56+NKG2C- and CD3+CD56-NKG2C+). Seropositivity for HCMV was found in most of the eight sequenced donors, with one seronegative.

Input material: CD8+ T cells sorted from blood. The chain recombines TRBV7-9 with TRBJ2-1, with D perhaps matching TRBD2 (6 bases). The clonotype comes from a woman aged 18-29 years in good health. The CDR3 spells CASSDEGSGSSYNEQFF. CDR3 in DNA: TGTGCCAGCAGCGACGAGGGTAGCGGAAGCTCCTACAATGAGCAGTTCTTC.